Below, 21 T cell receptor beta chains from the same sample are listed, as sequenced in a study of blood T cells in healthy people across ages. The second PCR ran roughly 6 to 11 cycles with a sample-barcoded 5' primer and J-beta primers. TCRdb called the 5' RACE reads again in MiXCR, with one record for every CDR3 protein. There are about 1.7 million distinct CDR3 sequences in the sample; under 30% occur only once, and less than 9.5% lies in the top ten. Sequencing was performed on blood. All receptors come from a woman in her 30s in good health.

This clonotype has more than one count but fewer than ten. The rearrangement joins TRBV5-5 to TRBJ1-1, with D perhaps TRBD1 (6 bases). Germline-derived CDR1 and CDR2 are SGHKS and YYEKEE (reference sequence). The CDR3 consists of 15 residues. Between the trimmed V and J ends, which lost 7 bases and 3 bases, there was a span of 19 bases. CDR3 DNA: TGTGCCAGCGGGTACCAGGGGTCAGGGGACACTGAAGCTTTCTTT. Protein: CASGYQGSGDTEAFF.

This clonotype has more than one count but fewer than ten. This chain links TRBV6-2 or TRBV6-3 with TRBJ1-6; D is uncertain. The V and J ends lost 8 bases and 9 bases respectively, with 14 bases between them. Germline assignment: CDR1 MNHEY and CDR2 SVGEGT. This CDR3 spans 13 amino acids. The CDR3 sequence: CASDRGTFSPLHF. Here the CDR3 DNA reads TGTGCCAGCGATCGAGGTACATTTTCACCCCTCCACTTT.

This clonotype was detected many times. V gene TRBV5-1 combines with J gene TRBJ2-7; 9 bases align to TRBD1. The J segment lost 1 base and the V segment lost 6 bases, leaving 11 bases of the junction unmatched. Germline CDR1 SGHRS, CDR2 YFSETQ. The CDR3 length is 16 residues. DNA of the CDR3: TGCGCCAGCACCCCGGGACAGGGTATCAGATCCTACGAGCAGTACTTC. Residues: CASTPGQGIRSYEQYF.

For this clonotype: Germline is not matched at one junction end, which may reflect a read error. This chain uses TRBV7-9 with TRBJ2-6; tentative D call: TRBD1 (7 bases). The CDR3 has 20 amino acids. From germline, CDR1 is SEHNR and CDR2 FQNEAQ (reference sequence). The CDR3 DNA sequence: TGTGCCACCAGCTTCCCTAGCGTGGACAGGAAATACTCTGGGGCCAACGTCCTGACTTTC. It encodes CATSFPSVDRKYSGANVLTF.

This chain connects TRBV28 to TRBJ2-7; 11 bases match TRBD2. Germline V CDR1 and CDR2: MDHEN, SYDVKM. There are 14 residues in the CDR3. Trimming at V came to 6 bases and at J to 4 bases, leaving 5 bases not matched to a gene. CDR3 nucleotides: TGTGCCAGCAGGATAGCGGGGGGGGTTTACGAGCAGTACTTC. This translates into CASRIAGGVYEQYF.

The rearrangement links TRBV12-3 or TRBV12-4 to TRBJ2-3; D unclear. The CDR3 is 14 residues long. Trimming removed 5 bases from V and 0 bases from J, with 9 bases in between. CDR3 in DNA: TGTGCCAGCAGTGACACCTCTAGCACAGATACGCAGTATTTT. Translation: CASSDTSSTDTQYF.

The chain is built from TRBV2 and TRBJ2-4; 8 bases agree with TRBD2. TRBJ2-7 explains the end of the DNA better; the J call may be wrong. This CDR3 spans 14 amino acids. Looked up from germline, CDR1 is SNHLY and CDR2 is FYNNEI. CDR3 loop: CASSLREEVSEQYF. The CDR3 DNA sequence: TGTGCCAGCAGTTTGCGGGAGGAGGTGAGCGAGCAGTACTTC.

The DNA of the CDR3 is TGTGCCAGCAGTTACGGGGAGTTTGGAGCTTTCTTT. Its protein product is CASSYGEFGAFF. This chain joins TRBV12-3 or TRBV12-4 and TRBJ1-1; D is unclear. The CDR3 loop spans 12 amino acids. Between the trimmed V and J ends, which lost 4 bases and 10 bases, there was a span of 13 bases.

The chain links TRBV2 to TRBJ2-1; a possible D gene is TRBD1 (7 bases). The germline V gene encodes CDR1 SNHLY and CDR2 FYNNEI. The CDR3 covers 15 residues. V lost 0 bases, J lost 9 bases, and 15 bases lay in between. The CDR3 DNA sequence: TGTGCCAGCAGTGAAGCGCAGGGGGGACGGAGTGAGCAGTTCTTC. Translated: CASSEAQGGRSEQFF. The full variable domain, completed using reference TRBV2 and TRBJ2-1, is EPEVTQTPSHQVTQMGQEVILRCVPISNHLYFYWYRQILGQKVEFLVSFYNNEISEKSEIFDDQFSVERPDGSNFTLKIRSTKLEDSAMYFCASSEAQGGRSEQFFGPGTRLTVL.

The gene calls are TRBV14 and TRBJ2-7, with TRBD2 matching 7 bases. The trim removed 5 bases at V and 2 bases at J, leaving 9 bases unmatched. CDR1 and CDR2 (germline): SGHDN, FVKESK. The CDR3 is made up of 15 amino acids. In DNA, the CDR3 is TGTGCCAGCAGCTCCTTAGCGGGTCTCACCTACGAGCAGTACTTC. Translated, it gives CASSSLAGLTYEQYF.

This clonotype was picked up one time. The chain joins TRBV6-1 to TRBJ2-7, with a tentative D call TRBD2 (5 bases). The CDR3 has 13 amino acids. V lost 3 bases and J lost 3, with 9 bases in between. CDR1 is MNHNS, CDR2 SASEGT, per germline. The CDR3 coding sequence is TGTGCCAGCAGTGATGGGAGTTTCTACGAGCAGTACTTC. Translating it yields CASSDGSFYEQYF.

In regard to this clonotype: A much larger clonotype is one base distant, so this may be a read error. The V and J genes are TRBV20-1 and TRBJ2-5, with 7 nucleotides matching TRBD1. This CDR3 spans 13 amino acids. The germline gives CDR1 DFQATT, CDR2 SNEGSKA (reference sequence). The CDR3 is CSGGRGLSETRYF. The CDR3 region has the DNA TGCAGTGGCGGCAGGGGGTTGTCAGAGACCCGGTACTTC.

The chain has TRBV7-7 and TRBJ2-7, with D unclear. Trimming stripped 5 bases from V and 7 bases from J, with 18 bases between. This CDR3 spans 14 amino acids. Per germline, CDR1 SSHAT and CDR2 FNYEAQ (reference sequence). CDR3 in DNA: TGTGCCAGCAGCCTAACTACACAGAACAATGAGCAGTACTTC. Its translation: CASSLTTQNNEQYF.

The CDR3: CASSRAGDSPLHF. The CDR3 DNA is TGTGCCAGCAGCCGAGCAGGGGACTCACCCCTCCACTTT. The rearrangement uses TRBV7-2 and TRBJ1-6; a weak D match, TRBD1 (6 bases). CDR3 size: 13 residues. Germline CDR1 reads SGHTA; CDR2 reads FQGNSA. V shed 5 bases and J shed 10 bases, with 12 bases lying between them. Variable domain in full (rest from reference TRBV7-2 and TRBJ1-6): GAGVSQSPSNKVTEKGKDVELRCDPISGHTALYWYRQSLGQGLEFLIYFQGNSAPDKSGLPSDRFSAERTGGSVSTLTIQRTQQEDSAVYLCASSRAGDSPLHFGNGTRLTVT.

The gene calls are TRBV29-1 and TRBJ1-1, with no clear D. The CDR3 is made up of 13 amino acids. Trimming shortened V by 2 bases and J by 4 bases, and 11 bases separated the two germline ends. Germline V lookup: CDR1 SQVTM, CDR2 ANQGSEA. The chain's CDR3 is CSVEKGWGTEAFF. The CDR3 nucleotides are TGCAGCGTTGAAAAGGGATGGGGCACTGAAGCTTTCTTT.

The chain combines TRBV2 with TRBJ1-5, with D perhaps matching TRBD1 (5 bases). CDR3 length: 13 amino acids. Per the germline V gene, CDR1 is SNHLY and CDR2 is FYNNEI. V was trimmed by 8 bases and J by 5 bases, leaving 13 bases between them. The CDR3: CASVRAWDQPQHF. The CDR3, as DNA: TGTGCCAGCGTCAGGGCGTGGGATCAGCCCCAGCATTTT.

This clonotype was detected only a few times. The chain joins TRBV12-3 or TRBV12-4 to TRBJ2-5; D uncertain. There are 15 residues in the CDR3. Trimming removed 1 base from V and 5 bases from J, with 14 bases in between. The CDR3 loop is CASSLEPRIGETQYF. The CDR3 DNA reads as TGTGCCAGCAGTTTAGAGCCGCGGATAGGGGAGACCCAGTACTTC.

V is TRBV12-5 and J is TRBJ2-5; the match to TRBD1 covers 9 bases. This CDR3 has 17 residues. Germline V gene sequence: CDR1 LGHNT, CDR2 FRNRAP. Trimming at V came to 5 bases and at J to 5 bases, leaving 15 bases not matched to a gene. The CDR3 nucleotides read TGTGCTAGTGGTGGCACAGGGGGCGTCGGGTTTGGGGAGACCCAGTACTTC. Its protein is CASGGTGGVGFGETQYF.

This clonotype was seen more than once but under ten times. Relative to the germline gene, one junction end is altered; a read error may explain this. The rearrangement joins TRBV2 to TRBJ1-2; D gene ambiguous. Germline V gene lookup returns CDR1 SNHLY and CDR2 FYNNEI. This CDR3 contains 12 residues. Here the CDR3 reads CASSEIGYGYTF. The DNA of the CDR3 is TGTGCCAGCAGTGAAATTGGTTATGGCTACACCTTT.

This chain joins TRBV6-1 and TRBJ2-2; 13 positions agree with TRBD2. V lost 4 bases and J lost 2; bases outside the gene matches: 4. Germline CDR1 is MNHNS and CDR2 is SASEGT. The CDR3 extends over 17 amino acids. The DNA of the CDR3 is TGTGCCAGCAGTGGGGGACTAGCGGGGCCAAACACCGGGGAGCTGTTTTTT. The encoded protein is CASSGGLAGPNTGELFF.

In the case of this clonotype: Compared with germline, one end of the junction differs, possibly owing to a read error. The chain couples TRBV6-1 to TRBJ1-1; weak D call: TRBD1 (6 bases). The CDR3 runs to 15 residues. Germline-derived CDR1 and CDR2 are MNHNS and SASEGT. The CDR3 loop reads CARSDRGGRNTEAFF. In DNA, the CDR3 is TGTGCCCGCAGTGACCGTGGGGGCAGGAACACTGAAGCTTTCTTT.